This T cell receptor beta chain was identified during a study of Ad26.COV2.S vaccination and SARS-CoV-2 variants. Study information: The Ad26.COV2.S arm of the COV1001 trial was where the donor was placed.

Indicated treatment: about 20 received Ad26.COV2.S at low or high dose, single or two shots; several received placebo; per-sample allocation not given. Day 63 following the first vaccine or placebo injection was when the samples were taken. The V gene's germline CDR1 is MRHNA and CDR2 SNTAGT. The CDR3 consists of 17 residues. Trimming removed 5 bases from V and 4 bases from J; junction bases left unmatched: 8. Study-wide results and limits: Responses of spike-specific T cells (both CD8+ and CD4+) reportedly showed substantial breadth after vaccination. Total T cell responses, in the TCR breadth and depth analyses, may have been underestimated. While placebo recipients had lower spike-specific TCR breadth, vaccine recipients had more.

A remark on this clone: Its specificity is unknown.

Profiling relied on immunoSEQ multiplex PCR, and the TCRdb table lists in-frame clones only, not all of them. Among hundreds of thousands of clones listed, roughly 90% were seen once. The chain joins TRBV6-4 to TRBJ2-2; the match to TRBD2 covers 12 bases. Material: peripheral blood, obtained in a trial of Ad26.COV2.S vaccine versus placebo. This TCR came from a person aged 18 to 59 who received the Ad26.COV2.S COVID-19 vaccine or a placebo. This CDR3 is CASSPLAGGSSTGELFF. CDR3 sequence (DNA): TGTGCCAGCAGTCCGCTAGCGGGAGGGTCGAGCACCGGGGAGCTGTTTTTT.